The following is a T cell receptor beta chain sequence with its context. This sample is drawn from a study of blood T cell repertoires in COVID-19. Germline V gene lookup returns CDR1 SEHNR and CDR2 FQNEAQ (reference sequence). The CDR3 totals 14 residues. V shed 2 bases and J 6 bases; nucleotides not matched to a gene: 3. TCRdb's table, derived via immunoSEQ multiplex PCR, lists solely in-frame clones and lacks some. The repertoire holds 310,000 or so clones, with roughly 87% as singletons. The chain carries TRBV7-9 and TRBJ1-4; 7 nucleotides line up with TRBD1. Source material: PBMCs or T cells enriched from blood (not recorded which). This receptor was identified in a young woman who had recovered from COVID-19. CDR3 amino acids: CASSLRQGDEKLFF. CDR3 DNA sequence: TGTGCCAGCAGCTTAAGACAGGGAGATGAAAAACTGTTTTTT.